The 14 T cell receptor beta chains below were found in one sample sequenced in a study of blood T cell repertoires in COVID-19. Measured with immunoSEQ multiplex PCR; TCRdb has only the in-frame clones, and not every one. The sample has 300,000 to 400,000 clones; around 89% are singletons. The specimen sequenced was PBMCs or T cells enriched from blood (not recorded which). These receptors all stem from a woman younger than 45 with acute COVID-19.

This chain uses TRBV15 with TRBJ1-5; D gene uncertain. The CDR3 loop spans 15 amino acids. Trimming pared 1 base from V and 3 bases from J, leaving 10 bases between. The V gene's germline CDR1 is LNHNV and CDR2 YYDKDF (reference sequence). The CDR3 sequence is CATSRASGFNQPQHF. In DNA, the CDR3 is TGTGCCACCAGCAGAGCCTCAGGTTTCAATCAGCCCCAGCATTTT.

The chain couples TRBV18 to TRBJ2-1; 8 positions agree with TRBD2. Trimming removed 0 bases from V and 2 bases from J; junction bases left unmatched: 9. This CDR3 comprises 18 residues. CDR1 is KGHSH and CDR2 is LQKENI in the germline V gene. The CDR3 spells CASSPPSGRGLTYNEQFF. The CDR3 nucleotides are TGTGCCAGCTCACCACCTTCCGGGAGGGGCCTTACCTACAATGAGCAGTTCTTC.

Here the CDR3 reads CASSERTGATGELFF. CDR3 DNA: TGCGCCAGCAGTGAGAGGACAGGGGCTACCGGGGAGCTGTTTTTT. The chain is built from TRBV10-1 and TRBJ2-2, with 9 bases lining up with TRBD1. The germline V gene has CDR1 WNHNN and CDR2 SYGVQD (reference sequence). Trimming removed 2 bases from V and 5 bases from J; junction bases left unmatched: 3. This CDR3 region has 15 residues.

The chain is built from TRBV6-5 and TRBJ1-5; D is perhaps TRBD1 (6 bases). The germline gives CDR1 MNHEY, CDR2 SVGAGI. The CDR3 runs 15 residues. The germline V and J ends were trimmed by 2 bases and 1 base, with 9 bases remaining between them. CDR3 in DNA: TGTGCCAGCAGTTACACGGGGGGCAGCAATCAGCCCCAGCATTTT. Its protein is CASSYTGGSNQPQHF.

The CDR3 DNA reads as TGTGCCTGGACCAGGAACACTGAAGCTTTCTTT. Translation: CAWTRNTEAFF. The chain is built from TRBV30 and TRBJ1-1; D unresolved. Germline CDR1 is GTSNPN and CDR2 is SVGIG (reference sequence). The CDR3 length is 11 residues. Trimming shortened V by 4 bases and J by 1 base, and 4 bases separated the two germline ends.

Points on this clone: The same CDR3 arises from other DNA sequences in this sample as well. This chain joins TRBV5-1 and TRBJ1-2, with 9 bases identical to TRBD1. V was pared by 0 bases and J by 6 bases, with 3 bases of the junction left unmatched. The CDR3 is made up of 14 amino acids. Germline CDR1 SGHRS, CDR2 YFSETQ. The CDR3 protein is CASSLGQGEDGYTF. CDR3 DNA: TGCGCCAGCAGCTTGGGACAGGGGGAGGATGGCTACACCTTC.

This chain joins TRBV19 and TRBJ1-5; a possible D gene is TRBD1 (5 bases). Germline CDR1 is LNHDA and CDR2 is SQIVND (reference sequence). CDR3 length equals 15 residues. Trimming removed 6 bases from V and 5 bases from J, with 17 bases in between. CDR3 loop: CASRGEGFSDQPQHF. The DNA of the CDR3 is TGTGCCAGTAGGGGGGAGGGGTTCTCGGATCAGCCCCAGCATTTT.

The chain carries TRBV29-1 and TRBJ1-2; D is possibly TRBD1 (6 bases). V was pared by 6 bases and J by 8 bases, with 19 bases between. This CDR3 has 13 amino acids. CDR1 and CDR2 (germline): SQVTM, ANQGSEA. CDR3 DNA sequence: TGCAGCGTGATTGGACAGCTAACATGGGGCTACACCTTC. This gives the protein CSVIGQLTWGYTF.

A note on this clone: At the DNA level, this CDR3 is encoded by other sequences in the same sample as well. The chain couples TRBV5-6 to TRBJ2-2; D gene uncertain. Germline loops: CDR1 SGHDT, CDR2 YYEEEE. This CDR3 is 14 amino acids long. Trimming left V 2 bases short and J 1 base short, with 6 bases between. The CDR3 DNA sequence: TGTGCCAGCAGCTTTTTGCGGAACACCGGGGAGCTGTTTTTT. Its translation: CASSFLRNTGELFF.

The rearrangement links TRBV24-1 to TRBJ2-3; 7 bases agree with TRBD2. The ends lost 4 bases at V and 2 bases at J; junction bases unmatched: 5. Per the germline V gene, CDR1 is KGHDR and CDR2 is SFDVKD. There are 15 residues in the CDR3. CDR3 coding DNA: TGTGCCACCAGTGACGAAGCGGGGCCCACAGATACGCAGTATTTT. It is translated as CATSDEAGPTDTQYF.

The V gene is TRBV7-2, the J gene TRBJ1-2, with 8 positions matching TRBD1. The CDR3 has 11 residues. Germline V gene data show CDR1 as SGHTA and CDR2 as FQGNSA. Losses at the gene ends were 3 bases for V and 13 bases for J; bases not matched to a gene: 4. CDR3 in DNA: TGTGCCAGCAGCTTGGACAGGGTAGTCACCTTC. Residues: CASSLDRVVTF.

The rearrangement links TRBV18 to TRBJ2-1; TRBD2 might be the D (6 bases). Trimming pared 0 bases from V and 4 bases from J, leaving 10 bases between. Germline V gene lookup returns CDR1 KGHSH and CDR2 LQKENI. The CDR3 is 15 amino acids. This chain's CDR3 is CASSPPGGAYNEQFF. DNA for the CDR3: TGTGCCAGCTCACCACCGGGCGGGGCATACAATGAGCAGTTCTTC.

The chain uses TRBV4-1 and TRBJ1-2, with TRBD1 matching 10 bases. Germline V gives CDR1 MGHRA, CDR2 YSYEKL. With 4 bases clipped from V and 3 bases from J, the junction kept 8 bases outside the gene matches. CDR3 length equals 16 residues. CDR3 residues: CASSPARTGGDYGYTF. CDR3 nucleotides: TGCGCCAGCAGCCCCGCCCGGACAGGGGGTGACTATGGCTACACCTTC.

J is TRBJ1-1 and V is TRBV29-1; possible D gene TRBD1, 5 bases. Between the trimmed V and J ends, which lost 1 base and 8 bases, there was a span of 11 bases. The germline CDR1 and CDR2 sequences are SQVTM and ANQGSEA. The length of the CDR3 is 12 residues. CDR3: CSVEVLGGEAFF. CDR3 bases: TGCAGCGTTGAAGTCCTTGGGGGGGAAGCTTTCTTT.